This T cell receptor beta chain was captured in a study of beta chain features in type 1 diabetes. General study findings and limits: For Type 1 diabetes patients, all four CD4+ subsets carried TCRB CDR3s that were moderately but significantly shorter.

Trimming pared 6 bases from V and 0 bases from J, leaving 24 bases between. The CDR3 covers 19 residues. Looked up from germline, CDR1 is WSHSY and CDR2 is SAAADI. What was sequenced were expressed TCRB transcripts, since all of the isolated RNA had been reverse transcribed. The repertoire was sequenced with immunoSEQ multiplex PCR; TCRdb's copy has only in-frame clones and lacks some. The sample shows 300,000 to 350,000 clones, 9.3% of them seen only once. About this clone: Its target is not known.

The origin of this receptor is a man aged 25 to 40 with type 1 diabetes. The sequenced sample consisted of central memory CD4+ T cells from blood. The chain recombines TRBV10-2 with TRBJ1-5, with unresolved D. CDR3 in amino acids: CASRSRDGTTSYSNQPQHF. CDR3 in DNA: TGCGCCAGCAGGTCCCGCGACGGTACCACCAGCTATAGCAATCAGCCCCAGCATTTT.